This TCR beta chain was documented in a study of T cell responses to AZD1222 COVID-19 vaccine. Whole-study results and caveats: It was only a handful of AZD1222 recipients who were seropositive at baseline. Mapped onto spike, vaccine-associated CD4 TCRs spanned it and were dominant at 160-218 and 743-854. Clonal diversity was possibly underestimated, and white British individuals and females predominated among donors.

Germline CDR1 reads MDHEN; CDR2 reads SYDVKM. J was trimmed by 4 bases and V by 6 bases; bases with no gene match: 6. This CDR3 region has 14 residues. The repertoire was sequenced with immunoSEQ multiplex PCR; TCRdb's copy has only in-frame clones and lacks some. The sample includes about 81,000 clones, roughly 86% of them seen just once. Researchers grouped second doses given at about 4 or about 12 weeks into one pool. Note on this clone: The target antigen is unknown.

The source is an adult who received the AZD1222 COVID-19 vaccine. The input for sequencing was peripheral blood, taken 28 days after the second AZD1222 dose. The chain combines TRBV28 with TRBJ1-2; 9 bases agree with TRBD1. The CDR3 spells CASSQYRGPYGYTF. CDR3 nucleotide sequence: TGTGCCAGCAGCCAGTACAGGGGGCCCTATGGCTACACCTTC.